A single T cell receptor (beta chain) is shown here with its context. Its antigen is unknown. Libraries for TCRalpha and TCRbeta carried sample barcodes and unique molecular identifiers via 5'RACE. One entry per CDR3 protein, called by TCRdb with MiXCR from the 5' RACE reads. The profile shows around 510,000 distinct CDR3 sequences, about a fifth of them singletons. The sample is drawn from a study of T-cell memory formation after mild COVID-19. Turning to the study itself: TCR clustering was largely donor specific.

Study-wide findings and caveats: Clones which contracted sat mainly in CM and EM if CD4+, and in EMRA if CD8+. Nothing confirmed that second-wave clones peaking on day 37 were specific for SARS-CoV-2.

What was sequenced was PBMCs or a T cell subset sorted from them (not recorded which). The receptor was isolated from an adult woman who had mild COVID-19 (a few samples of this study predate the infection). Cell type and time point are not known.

The chain's CDR3 is CATSESTWIRETQYF. CDR3 nucleotides: TGTGCCACCAGTGAGTCGACATGGATCCGGGAGACCCAGTACTTC. The chain has TRBV24-1 and TRBJ2-5; D is ambiguous. Germline V gives CDR1 KGHDR, CDR2 SFDVKD. The CDR3 loop spans 15 amino acids. The V end lost 4 bases, the J end lost 5 bases, and 16 bases lay between the germline ends.